This TCR beta chain was sequenced for a study of T cell repertoires in cytomegalovirus infection. Study-wide context: Both recently identified HLA-C-restricted and well-studied HLA-B-restricted CMV epitopes were used in the study. Both CMV infection and a matching HLA type were indicated by public TCR beta signatures. Overall study findings and caveats: There were carriers of CMV plus the relevant HLA, and cumulative public TCR beta family frequency identified them.

TCRdb re-analysed the reads in MiXCR, keeping a single row per CDR3 protein. The table shows under 500,000 distinct CDR3 sequences, with about two fifths occurring only once. With 4 bases removed from V and 0 bases from J, the gap between germline ends came to 10 bases. The CDR3 totals 13 residues. Looked up from germline, CDR1 is SQVTM and CDR2 is ANQGSEA. On this clonotype: Its antigen is currently unknown.

The sequence was obtained from a human donor in good health (CMV status not recorded). Some clones in this sample may be carry-over from other donors' samples. The chain employs TRBV29-1 and TRBJ2-7; D gene uncertain. The sequences come from cultured PBMCs, collected from culture after CMV antigen stimulation. CDR3 in amino acids: CSVVGWDSYEQYF. The CDR3 region has the DNA TGCAGCGTTGTAGGCTGGGACTCCTACGAGCAGTACTTC.